This passage covers 17 T cell receptor beta chains from one sample sequenced in a study of blood T cell repertoires in COVID-19. Data came from immunoSEQ multiplex PCR; TCRdb stores just in-frame clones and leaves some out. Of more than 200,000 clones listed, over 75% are singletons. What was sequenced was peripheral blood. The receptors were sampled from a human donor in a cohort sampled during active COVID-19.

This sequence joins TRBV6-5 and TRBJ2-7, with TRBD2 matching 9 bases. In germline, CDR1 is MNHEY, CDR2 SVGAGI. With V trimmed by 4 bases and J by 2 bases, 3 bases remained unmatched. The CDR3 loop spans 14 amino acids. CDR3 sequence (DNA): TGTGCCAGCAGTTGGACTAGCGAAACCTACGAGCAGTACTTC. It translates to CASSWTSETYEQYF.

The V call is TRBV5-1, the J call TRBJ2-5, with 8 bases identical to TRBD1. Germline values: CDR1 SGHRS, CDR2 YFSETQ. The CDR3 runs 15 residues. V lost 0 bases, J lost 4 bases, and 5 bases stayed unmatched. CDR3 nucleotides: TGCGCCAGCAGCTTGGGACAGGGGAACTCAGAGACCCAGTACTTC. Encoded protein: CASSLGQGNSETQYF.

The chain uses TRBV2 and TRBJ2-2; D ambiguous. Germline CDR1 SNHLY, CDR2 FYNNEI. The CDR3 is 15 amino acids. V lost 2 bases and J 4 bases, leaving 11 bases between the germline ends. The CDR3 region is CASSESPSGTGELFF. For the CDR3, the DNA is TGTGCCAGCAGTGAATCCCCCTCGGGCACCGGGGAGCTGTTTTTT.

V gene TRBV3-1 (or the pseudogene TRBV3-2) combines with J gene TRBJ2-5, with 9 bases lining up with TRBD2. V lost 0 bases to trimming and J lost 5 bases; unmatched junction nucleotides: 4. Per the germline V gene, CDR1 is LGHDT and CDR2 is YNNKEL (reference sequence). The CDR3 totals 15 residues. The CDR3 nucleotides are TGTGCCAGCAGCCAAGAGGGAGCGGGAGGCGAGACCCAGTACTTC. This codes for CASSQEGAGGETQYF.

The J gene is TRBJ2-6, the V gene TRBV5-4, with D possibly being TRBD1 (6 bases). This CDR3 comprises 15 residues. The ends were cut back, 4 bases at V and 4 bases at J, with 12 bases in the middle. Germline loops: CDR1 SGHNT, CDR2 YYREEE (reference sequence). The CDR3 is CASSNRESGANVLTF. CDR3 sequence (DNA): TGTGCCAGCAGCAACAGGGAGTCCGGGGCCAACGTCCTGACTTTC.

This clone was picked up one time. The rearrangement uses TRBV20-1 and TRBJ1-1; D gene unclear. Germline V CDR1 and CDR2: DFQATT, SNEGSKA (reference sequence). The CDR3 is 13 residues long. Trimming shortened V by 3 bases and J by 10 bases, and 18 bases separated the two germline ends. CDR3 nucleotide sequence: TGCAGTGCTAGTTGGGGTCTCCACGGAGGAGCTTTCTTT. This gives the protein CSASWGLHGGAFF.

The CDR3 region is CAAGGQGGYGYTF. The DNA for the CDR3 is TGTGCCGCAGGTGGACAGGGTGGCTATGGCTACACCTTC. V usage is TRBV2 and J usage is TRBJ1-2; 8 nucleotides match TRBD1. Looked up from germline, CDR1 is SNHLY and CDR2 is FYNNEI. There are 13 residues in the CDR3. Losses at the gene ends were 11 bases for V and 4 bases for J; bases not matched to a gene: 9.

This clone was seen a single time. The chain uses TRBV7-9 and TRBJ2-7; D call uncertain. The germline gives CDR1 SEHNR, CDR2 FQNEAQ (reference sequence). Trimming cost V 6 bases and J 3 bases, with 6 bases left between them. The CDR3 has 11 residues. CDR3 in amino acids: CASRVGYEQYF. The DNA for the CDR3 is TGTGCCAGCAGGGTCGGCTACGAGCAGTACTTC.

The chain links TRBV11-2 to TRBJ1-1, with 7 bases aligning to TRBD1. The CDR3 contains 15 residues. V shed 5 bases, J shed 4 bases, and the junction held 10 bases outside the gene matches. The germline gives CDR1 SGHAT, CDR2 FQNNGV. Here the CDR3 DNA reads TGTGCCAGCAGCCCCGCACAGGGGTCGGGCACTGAAGCTTTCTTT. Translating it yields CASSPAQGSGTEAFF. Full variable domain (outside the CDR3, taken from reference TRBV11-2 and TRBJ1-1): EAGVAQSPRYKIIEKRQSVAFWCNPISGHATLYWYQQILGQGPKLLIQFQNNGVVDDSQLPKDRFSAERLKGVDSTLKIQPAKLEDSAVYLCASSPAQGSGTEAFFGQGTRLTVV.

The chain is built from TRBV28 and TRBJ1-1, with D possibly matching TRBD1 (5 bases). V lost 4 bases to trimming and J lost 0 bases, with 15 bases between them. CDR1 MDHEN and CDR2 SYDVKM come from the germline V gene. The length of the CDR3 is 16 residues. CDR3 sequence (DNA): TGTGCCAGCAGTTCCCCCCTGGGGCCCATGAACACTGAAGCTTTCTTT. Translated, it gives CASSSPLGPMNTEAFF.

This clone has a single count. The CDR3 loop reads CASSLTARSGRAYEQYF. The CDR3 nucleotides are TGTGCCAGCAGCCTTACTGCCCGCTCCGGTCGGGCCTACGAGCAGTACTTC. V gene TRBV6-2 or TRBV6-3 combines with J gene TRBJ2-7; D gene unclear. V lost 6 bases and J 2 bases, leaving 23 bases between the germline ends. This CDR3 is built from 17 residues. The germline CDR1 and CDR2 sequences are MNHEY and SVGEGT.

The chain links TRBV19 to TRBJ1-1, with a tentative D call TRBD1 (5 bases). There are 17 residues in the CDR3. Germline V gene lookup returns CDR1 LNHDA and CDR2 SQIVND (reference sequence). Trimming stripped 5 bases from V and 0 bases from J, with 19 bases between. The CDR3 reads CASSSQGWGRLNTEAFF. CDR3 DNA: TGTGCCAGTAGTTCCCAGGGTTGGGGTCGGCTGAACACTGAAGCTTTCTTT.

The rearrangement joins TRBV5-1 to TRBJ2-7, with a tentative D call TRBD1 (5 bases). The CDR3 spans 14 residues. CDR1 is SGHRS, CDR2 YFSETQ, per germline. V lost 2 bases to trimming and J lost 0 bases, with 9 bases between them. DNA for the CDR3: TGCGCCAGCAGCTTCCAGCAGGGCTCCTACGAGCAGTACTTC. It specifies CASSFQQGSYEQYF.

CDR3 region: CASRGGTGNGANVLTF. The DNA for the CDR3 is TGTGCCAGCAGGGGGGGGACAGGGAACGGGGCCAACGTCCTGACTTTC. This chain joins TRBV5-4 and TRBJ2-6; TRBD1 matches at 9 bases. This CDR3 is 16 amino acids long. The trim removed 5 bases at V and 4 bases at J, leaving 7 bases unmatched. Per the germline V gene, CDR1 is SGHNT and CDR2 is YYREEE (reference sequence).

This rearrangement joins TRBV6-1 to TRBJ1-1, with a possible D match to TRBD1 (6 bases). The CDR3 sequence is 15 residues long. V lost 2 bases and J 8 bases, leaving 18 bases between the germline ends. From germline, CDR1 is MNHNS and CDR2 SASEGT. DNA of the CDR3: TGTGCCAGCAGTGAATCGAGTCTAGGGGGAGAGGAAGCTTTCTTT. It encodes CASSESSLGGEEAFF.

The rearrangement links TRBV7-9 to TRBJ1-2; TRBD1 matches at 8 bases. CDR1 is SEHNR, CDR2 FQNEAQ, per germline (reference sequence). The CDR3 is 13 residues long. V was clipped by 5 bases and J by 8 bases; unmatched bases: 7. The CDR3 DNA reads TGTGCCAGCAGCCCCAAGGACAGGGACGGCTACACCTTC. Encoded protein: CASSPKDRDGYTF.

The chain recombines TRBV30 with TRBJ1-1; 9 nucleotides line up with TRBD1. This CDR3 is built from 14 residues. V gave up 5 bases and J gave up 4 bases; unmatched junction bases: 8. Germline CDR1 and CDR2: GTSNPN and SVGIG (reference sequence). The CDR3 region is CAWFRDRDSTEAFF. CDR3 nucleotide sequence: TGTGCCTGGTTCCGGGACAGGGACTCCACTGAAGCTTTCTTT.